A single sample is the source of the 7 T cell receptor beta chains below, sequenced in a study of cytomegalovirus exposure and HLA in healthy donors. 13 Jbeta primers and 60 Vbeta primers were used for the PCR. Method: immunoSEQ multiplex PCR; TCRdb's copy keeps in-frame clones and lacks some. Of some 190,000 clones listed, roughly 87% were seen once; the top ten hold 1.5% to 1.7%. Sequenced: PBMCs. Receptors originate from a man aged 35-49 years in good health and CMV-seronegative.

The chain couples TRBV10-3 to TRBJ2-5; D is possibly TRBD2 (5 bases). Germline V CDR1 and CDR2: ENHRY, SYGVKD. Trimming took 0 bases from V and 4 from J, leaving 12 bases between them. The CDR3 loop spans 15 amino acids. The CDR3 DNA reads TGTGCCATCAGTGAGTCGCAATCCCGGGGAGAGACCCAGTACTTC. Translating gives CAISESQSRGETQYF.

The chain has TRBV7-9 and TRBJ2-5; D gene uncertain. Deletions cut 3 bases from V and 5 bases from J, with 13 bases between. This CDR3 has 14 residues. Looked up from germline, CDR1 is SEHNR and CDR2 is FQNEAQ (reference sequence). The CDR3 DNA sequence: TGTGCCAGCAGCTTTCTGTCCGTCCAGGAGACCCAGTACTTC. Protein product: CASSFLSVQETQYF. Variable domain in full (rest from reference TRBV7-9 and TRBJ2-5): DTGVSQNPRHKITKRGQNVTFRCDPISEHNRLYWYRQTLGQGPEFLTYFQNEAQLEKSRLLSDRFSAERPKGSFSTLEIQRTEQGDSAMYLCASSFLSVQETQYFGPGTRLLVL.

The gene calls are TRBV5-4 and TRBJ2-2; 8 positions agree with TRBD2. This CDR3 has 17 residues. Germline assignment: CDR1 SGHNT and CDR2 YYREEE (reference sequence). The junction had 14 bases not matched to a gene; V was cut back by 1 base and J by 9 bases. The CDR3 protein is CASSLSVSGGRIRELFF. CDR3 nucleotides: TGTGCCAGCAGCTTGAGTGTCAGCGGGGGCCGAATCCGGGAGCTGTTTTTT. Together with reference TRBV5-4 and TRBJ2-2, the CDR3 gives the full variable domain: ETGVTQSPTHLIKTRGQQVTLRCSSQSGHNTVSWYQQALGQGPQFIFQYYREEENGRGNFPPRFSGLQFPNYSSELNVNALELDDSALYLCASSLSVSGGRIRELFFGEGSRLTVL.

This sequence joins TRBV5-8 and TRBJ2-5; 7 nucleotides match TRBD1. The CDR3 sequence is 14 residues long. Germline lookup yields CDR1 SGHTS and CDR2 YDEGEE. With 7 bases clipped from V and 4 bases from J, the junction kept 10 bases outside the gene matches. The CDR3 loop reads CASSAGGAGETQYF. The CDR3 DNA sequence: TGTGCCAGCTCGGCAGGGGGAGCAGGAGAGACCCAGTACTTC.

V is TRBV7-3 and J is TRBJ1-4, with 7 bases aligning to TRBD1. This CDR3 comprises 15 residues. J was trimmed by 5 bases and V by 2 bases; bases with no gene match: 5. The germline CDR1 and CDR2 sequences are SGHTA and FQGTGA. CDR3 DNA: TGTGCCAGCAGCTTAGCAAGGGGGCCGAATGAAAAACTGTTTTTT. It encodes CASSLARGPNEKLFF.

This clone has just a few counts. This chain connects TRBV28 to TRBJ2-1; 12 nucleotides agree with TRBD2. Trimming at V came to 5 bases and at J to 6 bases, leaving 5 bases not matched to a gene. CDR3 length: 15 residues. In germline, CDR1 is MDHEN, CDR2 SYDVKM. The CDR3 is CASSRLAGALNEQFF. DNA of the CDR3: TGTGCCAGCAGTCGACTAGCGGGAGCCCTCAATGAGCAGTTCTTC.

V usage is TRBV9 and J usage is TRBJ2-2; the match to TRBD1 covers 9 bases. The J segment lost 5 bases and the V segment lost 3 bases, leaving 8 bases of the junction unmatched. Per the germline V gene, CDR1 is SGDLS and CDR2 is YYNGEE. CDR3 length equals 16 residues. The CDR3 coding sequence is TGTGCCAGCAGCGCTACAGGGGGCGGCGGAACCGGGGAGCTGTTTTTT. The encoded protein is CASSATGGGGTGELFF.